This T cell receptor beta chain was captured in a study of Graves' ophthalmopathy and Graves' hyperthyroidism. Concerning this clonotype: Antigen specificity is unknown.

V lost 8 bases and J lost 0; bases outside the gene matches: 5. CDR3 length: 16 residues. Germline assignment: CDR1 MNHNS and CDR2 SASEGT. RNA transcripts were the template, and TCR beta CDR3 regions were amplified from them. The first-round RT-PCR employed HTBI primers together with the Qiagen OneStep RT-PCR kit. A multiplex PCR was then performed as the second round. TCRdb reprocessed the multiplex PCR reads via MiXCR and lists one record per CDR3 protein. The data contain 150,000 to 200,000 distinct CDR3 sequences, around 40% of them singletons. Ophthalmopathy donors showed moderate-to-severe activity, CAS ≥3, NOSPECS ≥4 and a duration under 3 months. Exclusion applied to patients with other autoimmune diseases, uncontrolled infections, pregnancy or lactation. A diagnosis was made from clinical symptoms together with serum thyroxine, TRAb, thyroid ultrasound and orbital computed tomography. The study's findings and limits: Blood also carried most expanded thyroid clonotypes exceeding 0.001 frequency.

The sequenced sample consisted of peripheral blood. The clonotype was recovered from a young man with Graves' ophthalmopathy. The chain links TRBV6-1 to TRBJ1-5; 12 nucleotides match TRBD1. CDR3 amino acids: CASFGTGGGSNQPQHF. The CDR3 DNA reads TGTGCCAGCTTTGGGACAGGGGGCGGTAGCAATCAGCCCCAGCATTTT.